This T cell receptor beta chain was captured in a study of cytomegalovirus exposure and HLA in healthy donors. The wider study: An analysis done earlier identified fewer than 140 million unique TCR beta sequences from roughly 190 million T cells. Study-level points and caveats: 16,951 TCR beta sequences were associated with HLA alleles at 0.05 false discovery rate in a later analysis. Immune exposure data for these donors was limited to CMV serostatus.

On this clone: No antigen is known for it.

PCR involved 60 Vbeta and 13 Jbeta primers. TCRdb's table, derived via immunoSEQ multiplex PCR, lists solely in-frame clones and lacks some. The repertoire consists of about 150,000 clones, with 65% to 75% occurring once and the leading ten covering 2.1%. The specimen was PBMCs. This TCR was sampled from a man between 25 and 39 years old in good health and CMV-seronegative.

Written as DNA, the CDR3 is TGTGCCACCTCCCCTGGCAGCGACTATGGCTACACCTTC. Its protein is CATSPGSDYGYTF. This sequence joins TRBV5-6 and TRBJ1-2; unclear D gene. Between the trimmed V and J ends, which lost 9 bases and 3 bases, there was a span of 15 bases. Germline V gene lookup returns CDR1 SGHDT and CDR2 YYEEEE. The CDR3 contains 13 residues.